Each of the 10 T cell receptor beta chains below was sequenced from the same sample in a study of cytomegalovirus exposure and HLA in healthy donors. PCR used 60 Vbeta primers and 13 Jbeta primers. Some clones are missing from TCRdb's copy, which holds only in-frame ones; the method was immunoSEQ multiplex PCR. The sample lists fewer than 150,000 clones, 75% to 85% occurring once. Sequencing was done on a sample of PBMCs. The receptors stem from a man in his forties or fifties in good health and CMV-seronegative.

This chain connects TRBV19 to TRBJ2-7, with D perhaps matching TRBD1 (6 bases). Trimming cost V 4 bases and J 2 bases, with 15 bases left between them. CDR1 and CDR2 from the germline V gene are LNHDA and SQIVND (reference sequence). CDR3 size: 15 residues. CDR3 DNA: TGTGCCAGTAGTAGAGGGGGATTTGGGGCCTACGAGCAGTACTTC. Its translation: CASSRGGFGAYEQYF. The variable domain in full, with the rest retrieved from reference TRBV19 and TRBJ2-7, is DGGITQSPKYLFRKEGQNVTLSCEQNLNHDAMYWYRQDPGQGLRLIYYSQIVNDFQKGDIAEGYSVSREKKESFPLTVTSAQKNPTAFYLCASSRGGFGAYEQYFGPGTRLTVT.

CDR3 coding DNA: TGTGCCAGCACTAGCGGGGGTAAAGAGACCCAGTACTTC. This encodes CASTSGGKETQYF. The chain recombines TRBV19 with TRBJ2-5; 11 positions agree with TRBD2. Per germline, CDR1 LNHDA and CDR2 SQIVND (reference sequence). This CDR3 has 13 amino acids. V shed 9 bases and J 3 bases; nucleotides not matched to a gene: 3. The full variable domain, completed using reference TRBV19 and TRBJ2-5, is DGGITQSPKYLFRKEGQNVTLSCEQNLNHDAMYWYRQDPGQGLRLIYYSQIVNDFQKGDIAEGYSVSREKKESFPLTVTSAQKNPTAFYLCASTSGGKETQYFGPGTRLLVL.

V usage is TRBV7-9 and J usage is TRBJ1-4; D may be TRBD1 (6 bases). This CDR3 is 12 amino acids long. Germline CDR1 and CDR2: SEHNR and FQNEAQ (reference sequence). V lost 4 bases and J 10 bases, leaving 10 bases between the germline ends. This CDR3 reads CASSSEGGKLFF. CDR3 sequence (DNA): TGTGCCAGCAGCTCGGAAGGGGGAAAACTGTTTTTT.

This clone was found many times. V is TRBV7-9 and J is TRBJ2-5; the D is unclear. V lost 4 bases, J lost 4 bases, and 16 bases lay in between. Germline values: CDR1 SEHNR, CDR2 FQNEAQ (reference sequence). The CDR3 is made up of 15 amino acids. CDR3 nucleotide sequence: TGTGCCAGCAGCTCACTCCGGCGGTCCCTAGAGACCCAGTACTTC. It specifies CASSSLRRSLETQYF.

V gene TRBV20-1 combines with J gene TRBJ2-7; D is unresolved. The CDR3 contains 11 residues. Trimming took off 4 bases at V and 3 bases at J, with 7 bases between the two ends. Germline values: CDR1 DFQATT, CDR2 SNEGSKA (reference sequence). In DNA form, the CDR3 reads TGCAGTGCTAATTACAACTACGAGCAGTACTTC. Encoded protein: CSANYNYEQYF.

Regarding this clone: In the same sample, other DNA sequences code for this CDR3. The chain employs TRBV29-1 and TRBJ2-3; TRBD2 matches at 11 bases. Germline V gene data show CDR1 as SQVTM and CDR2 as ANQGSEA. The junction had 9 bases not matched to a gene; V was cut back by 6 bases and J by 10 bases. The CDR3 extends over 13 amino acids. The chain's CDR3 is CSVTTSGSFSQYF. CDR3 coding DNA: TGCAGCGTCACAACTAGCGGGAGCTTTTCGCAGTATTTT.

The J gene is TRBJ2-5, the V gene TRBV7-7; D is unclear. Germline values: CDR1 SSHAT, CDR2 FNYEAQ (reference sequence). This CDR3 has 11 amino acids. Trimming cost V 5 bases and J 2 bases, with 3 bases left between them. CDR3 protein: CASSAQETQYF. DNA of the CDR3: TGTGCCAGCAGCGCGCAAGAGACCCAGTACTTC.

This clone was detected only a few times. The chain carries TRBV7-9 and TRBJ2-1; 11 nucleotides align to TRBD2. Unmatched junction bases numbered 13, after V lost 5 bases and J lost 7 bases. There are 17 residues in the CDR3. Germline-derived CDR1 and CDR2 are SEHNR and FQNEAQ (reference sequence). The CDR3 region has the DNA TGTGCCAGCAGCCCCAGTCTAGCGGGAGGACCTAGGAATGAGCAGTTCTTC. It is translated as CASSPSLAGGPRNEQFF.

This clone was seen once. The CDR3 spells CASSYGREGNGYTF. CDR3 nucleotide sequence: TGTGCCAGCAGTTACGGCCGGGAGGGGAATGGCTACACCTTC. The chain carries TRBV6-5 and TRBJ1-2; D perhaps matches TRBD1 (5 bases). From germline, CDR1 is MNHEY and CDR2 SVGAGI. The CDR3 contains 14 residues. Trimming shortened V by 2 bases and J by 6 bases, and 13 bases separated the two germline ends.

The gene calls are TRBV19 and TRBJ1-4; 8 nucleotides match TRBD1. Germline CDR1 reads LNHDA; CDR2 reads SQIVND (reference sequence). The CDR3 spans 16 residues. Trimming cost V 5 bases and J 8 bases; bases outside gene matches: 13. The CDR3 DNA is TGTGCCAGTAGTTTGGCTGGACAGGGTTTGGGCGAAAAACTGTTTTTT. It specifies CASSLAGQGLGEKLFF. Complete variable domain (other parts from reference TRBV19 and TRBJ1-4): DGGITQSPKYLFRKEGQNVTLSCEQNLNHDAMYWYRQDPGQGLRLIYYSQIVNDFQKGDIAEGYSVSREKKESFPLTVTSAQKNPTAFYLCASSLAGQGLGEKLFFGSGTQLSVL.